The clone carrying this T cell receptor beta chain was observed once. Antigen: not known. The CDR3 sequence is 14 residues long. Germline CDR1 reads MNHEY; CDR2 reads SVGAGI. Trimming removed 1 base at V and 4 bases at J, with 7 bases between. The data derive from a study of cytomegalovirus exposure and HLA in healthy donors. This PCR relied on a set of 60 Vbeta primers and 13 Jbeta primers. Using immunoSEQ multiplex PCR, the repertoire was profiled, and TCRdb retains in-frame clones only, with some absent. The sample records some 180,000 clones, around 76% being singletons. Study results and caveats: About 87% or about 30% of the time was how often most TCR beta V segments were productive, according to an earlier analysis.

Sequencing used PBMCs. The receptor was isolated from a young man in good health and CMV-seronegative. The chain carries TRBV6-5 and TRBJ2-2, with D maybe TRBD2 (6 bases). The CDR3 DNA is TGTGCCAGCAGTTACTACGGGAGCACCGGGGAGCTGTTTTTT. Translated, it gives CASSYYGSTGELFF.